The 11 T cell receptor beta chains presented below share a single source sample, sequenced in a study of T cell responses to AZD1222 COVID-19 vaccine. Sequencing was performed with immunoSEQ multiplex PCR; in TCRdb, only in-frame clones are kept and a portion is missing. Counted here are about 47,000 clones, roughly 77% occurring once; the ten biggest clones make up roughly a fifth. Sequencing used peripheral blood, obtained 28 days after the second dose of the MenACWY control vaccine. Every receptor here comes from an adult who received the MenACWY meningococcal vaccine as a control.

CDR3 protein: CASSFSGTTNYGYTF. In DNA, the CDR3 is TGCGCCAGCAGCTTTTCCGGGACTACTAACTATGGCTACACCTTC. V usage is TRBV5-1 and J usage is TRBJ1-2; D is perhaps TRBD1 (5 bases). The CDR3 sequence is 15 residues long. V lost 2 bases and J lost 0, with 11 bases in between. Germline-derived CDR1 and CDR2 are SGHRS and YFSETQ.

This clone was found once. The chain has TRBV3-1 (or the pseudogene TRBV3-2) and TRBJ2-3, with D perhaps matching TRBD1 (5 bases). Germline CDR1 reads LGHDT; CDR2 reads YNNKEL (reference sequence). The CDR3 runs to 15 residues. V was clipped by 2 bases and J by 4 bases, with 13 bases between them. The CDR3, as DNA: TGTGCCAGCAGCCAATGGGGTACGACAGCAGATACGCAGTATTTT. Residues: CASSQWGTTADTQYF.

In its sample, this clone ranks as medium-sized (0.01 to 0.1%). The gene calls are TRBV28 and TRBJ1-2, with 8 bases fitting TRBD1. The CDR3 length is 13 residues. The junction had 4 bases not matched to a gene; V was cut back by 6 bases and J by 4 bases. Germline-derived CDR1 and CDR2 are MDHEN and SYDVKM. The CDR3 loop reads CASRPGQAYGYTF. The DNA for the CDR3 is TGTGCCAGCAGGCCGGGACAGGCCTATGGCTACACCTTC.

The chain has TRBV6-1 and TRBJ1-5; 7 bases map to TRBD1. The V gene end was trimmed by 1 base and the J gene end by 5 bases; junction bases not matched to a gene: 8. The CDR3 extends over 16 amino acids. Germline CDR1 and CDR2: MNHNS and SASEGT. CDR3 sequence: CASSEELGTAHQPQHF. The CDR3 DNA reads TGTGCCAGCAGTGAAGAGCTTGGGACAGCCCATCAGCCCCAGCATTTT.

The chain joins TRBV28 to TRBJ2-7; either TRBD1 or TRBD2 may supply D (6 bases each). Trimming removed 2 bases from V and 3 bases from J, with 14 bases in between. Germline lookup yields CDR1 MDHEN and CDR2 SYDVKM. CDR3 size: 15 residues. The CDR3 protein is CASSLNPGDNYEQYF. Here the CDR3 DNA reads TGTGCCAGCAGTTTAAACCCGGGGGACAACTACGAGCAGTACTTC.

The CDR3 DNA reads TGTGCCAGCAGTCCGCTAAGCTCCTACGAGCAGTACTTC. It is translated as CASSPLSSYEQYF. V and J are TRBV28 and TRBJ2-7; D not resolved. CDR1 and CDR2 from the germline V gene are MDHEN and SYDVKM. Trimming stripped 5 bases from V and 0 bases from J, with 8 bases between. The CDR3 runs to 13 residues.

V and J are TRBV5-1 and TRBJ1-1; TRBD1 might be the D (6 bases). The CDR3 length is 13 residues. Deletions cut 3 bases from V and 1 base from J, with 7 bases between. CDR1 is SGHRS and CDR2 is YFSETQ in the germline V gene. CDR3 amino acids: CASSSTGNTEAFF. CDR3 bases: TGCGCCAGCAGCTCGACAGGGAACACTGAAGCTTTCTTT.

The chain carries TRBV11-2 and TRBJ2-7; D might be TRBD1 (6 bases). The CDR3 spans 15 residues. The ends were cut back, 0 bases at V and 7 bases at J, with 16 bases in the middle. From germline, CDR1 is SGHAT and CDR2 FQNNGV. The CDR3 reads CASSLEGGHFGEQYV. The CDR3 DNA is TGTGCCAGCAGCTTAGAAGGGGGACATTTTGGGGAGCAGTACGTC.

V usage is TRBV5-1 and J usage is TRBJ1-2; D perhaps matches TRBD1 (6 bases). V lost 7 bases to trimming and J lost 3 bases, with 13 bases between them. Germline CDR1 reads SGHRS; CDR2 reads YFSETQ. There are 13 residues in the CDR3. The CDR3 bases are TGCGCCAGCGTAGGGGACATTGACTATGGCTACACCTTC. This sequence encodes CASVGDIDYGYTF.

The genes are TRBV7-9 and TRBJ2-2; D possibly matches TRBD1 or TRBD2 (6 bases each). Trimming took 1 base from V and 4 from J, leaving 10 bases between them. Per germline, CDR1 SEHNR and CDR2 FQNEAQ (reference sequence). The CDR3 has 15 residues. CDR3 DNA sequence: TGTGCCAGCAGCTTAGGGGGGGCCAGCACCGGGGAGCTGTTTTTT. It is translated as CASSLGGASTGELFF.

The J gene is TRBJ1-1, the V gene TRBV4-1; TRBD1 matches at 12 bases. Looked up from germline, CDR1 is MGHRA and CDR2 is YSYEKL. Trimming at V came to 3 bases and at J to 2 bases, leaving 7 bases not matched to a gene. This CDR3 comprises 17 residues. Written as DNA, the CDR3 is TGCGCCAGCAGCCACCTAAGGGGACAGGGGGCCAACACTGAAGCTTTCTTT. It encodes CASSHLRGQGANTEAFF.